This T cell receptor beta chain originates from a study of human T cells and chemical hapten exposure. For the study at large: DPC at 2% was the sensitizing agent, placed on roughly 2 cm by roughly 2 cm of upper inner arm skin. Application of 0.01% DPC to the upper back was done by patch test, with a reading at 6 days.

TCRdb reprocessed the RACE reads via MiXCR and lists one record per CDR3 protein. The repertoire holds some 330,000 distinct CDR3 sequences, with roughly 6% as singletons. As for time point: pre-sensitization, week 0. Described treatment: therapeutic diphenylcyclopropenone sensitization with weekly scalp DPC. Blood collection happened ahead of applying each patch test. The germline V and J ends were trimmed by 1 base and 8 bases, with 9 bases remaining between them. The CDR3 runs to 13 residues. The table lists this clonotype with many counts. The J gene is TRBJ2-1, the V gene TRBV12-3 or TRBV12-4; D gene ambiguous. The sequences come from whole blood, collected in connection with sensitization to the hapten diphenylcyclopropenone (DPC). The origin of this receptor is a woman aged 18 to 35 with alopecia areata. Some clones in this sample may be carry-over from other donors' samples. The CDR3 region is CASSLGVADEQFF. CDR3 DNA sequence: TGTGCCAGCAGTTTAGGGGTTGCAGATGAGCAGTTCTTC.